Detailed here is one TCR beta chain. Its antigen remains undetermined. There are no base qualities to consult, and no much larger clone falls within one base. Patients chosen for sequencing had shown expansion of CD8+CD57+ cells by flow cytometry. Every patient had severe acquired aplastic anemia, diagnosed using the International Study of Aplastic Anemia and Agranulocytosis and Camitta criteria. No therapy had been received by the patients at the time of blood sampling. The study deep-sequenced TCR repertoires of sorted CD4+ and CD8+ blood T cells from severe aplastic anemia patients and healthy subjects. In the USA, patient enrollment took place under clinicaltrials.gov protocols 00001620, 01623167, 00001397, 00071045, 00081523 and 00961064. Ficoll-Paque density gradient centrifugation was used to isolate peripheral blood mononuclear cells. Before DNA was extracted, CD4+ and CD8+ T cells were sorted using either FACS or magnetic beads.

This entry belongs to a study of CD8+CD57+ T cells in acquired aplastic anemia (dated by TCRdb to 2017 to 2018). About the study as a whole: DNA extracted from sorted CD4+ and CD8+ cells had a mean of roughly 3 ug, with a range of 0.2 to 27.4 ug. A CD8+CD57+ expansion meant a frequency higher than the mean frequency seen in healthy subjects.

What the study reported, not specific to this receptor: About 28 CD8+ CDR3 sequences were found in both patients and controls but appeared to be highly expressed in patients and within the immunodominant clones of the patients. CD8+ Simpson's diversity did not differ significantly between patients and healthy controls (P=0.060).

From the cysteine through the phenylalanine, the CDR3 covers 15 amino acids. CDR3 DNA only is kept here, 45 bases in frame from base 1. The junction shows trimming of 0 bases on V and 5 bases on J, plus 13 bases between the germline ends. CDR1 is given as LNHNV and CDR2 as YYDKDF, both from the germline V gene (reference sequence). Genomic DNA was used as template for profiling of TCR beta VDJ combinations and CDR3 sequences. An Illumina HiSeq 2000 was used for TCR repertoire sequencing. In the source study's methods: Repertoires were assessed using TRBV/TRBJ rearrangement plots, CDR3 size and DJ length profiles, and Simpson's diversity index. The immunodominant clone was defined as the most abundant DNA sequence in deep sequencing data. CDR3 amino acid sequences were screened for sharing across subjects and compared with published repertoires and the VDJdb database. Using fastp trimming at Q25 and MiXCR clonotype assembly, TCRdb reanalyzed the public sequencing data and kept in-frame beta chains. For every CDR3 protein sequence, its rows merge into one entry that carries the most common genes and DNA. The V and J calls here are based on TCRdb, not the publication. The sample includes a few hundred thousand distinct CDR3 sequences, with under 50% observed a single time. Together, the top ten hold just under 20% of the sample.

The sample taken for sequencing was sorted CD4+, CD8+, or CD8+CD57+ T cells (not recorded which) from PBMCs. The chain couples TRBV15 to TRBJ2-5; a weak D assignment points to TRBD2 (6 bases agree). The TCR sequence derives from a human donor with aplastic anemia. The CDR3 region reads CATSRDEGLTETQYF. The DNA is as follows: TGTGCCACCAGCAGAGATGAGGGACTTACGGAGACCCAGTACTTC. Where the CDR3 stops, the reference TRBV15 and TRBJ2-5 genes take over; the full variable domain is DAMVIQNPRYQVTQFGKPVTLSCSQTLNHNVMYWYQQKSSQAPKLLFHYYDKDFNNEADTPDNFQSRRPNTSFCFLDIRSPGLGDTAMYLCATSRDEGLTETQYFGPGTRLLVL.